What follows are 24 T cell receptor beta chains derived from one specimen sequenced in a study of lymphopenia after photon versus proton radiotherapy. TCRdb keeps only in-frame clones here, not all; method: immunoSEQ multiplex PCR. The sample holds about 45,000 clones; about 85% are singletons and the top ten take approximately 2%. Source: peripheral blood, taken from a patient treated with photon-based radiotherapy. These receptors were taken from a man aged 35-49 years with gastric cancer.

The chain employs TRBV5-6 and TRBJ2-1; D is unresolved. The CDR3 length is 14 residues. From germline, CDR1 is SGHDT and CDR2 YYEEEE. V was pared by 1 base and J by 5 bases, with 10 bases between. In DNA form, the CDR3 reads TGTGCCAGCAGCTTGCCCACATACAACAATGAGCAGTTCTTC. Its translation is CASSLPTYNNEQFF.

V gene TRBV5-6 combines with J gene TRBJ1-4; D gene uncertain. The CDR3 spans 14 residues. CDR1 is SGHDT and CDR2 is YYEEEE in the germline V gene. V gave up 2 bases and J gave up 4 bases, with 9 bases separating them. CDR3 in DNA: TGTGCCAGCAGCTTCTCCATACGTAATGAAAAACTGTTTTTT. The encoded protein is CASSFSIRNEKLFF.

In DNA form, the CDR3 reads TGTGCCAGCAGTTTACGGTGGAGCTCTGGAAACACCATATATTTT. As protein: CASSLRWSSGNTIYF. The V and J genes are TRBV6-5 and TRBJ1-3; no firm D call. The ends were cut back, 4 bases at V and 0 bases at J, with 10 bases in the middle. Germline V lookup: CDR1 MNHEY, CDR2 SVGAGI. The CDR3 runs 15 residues.

This rearrangement joins TRBV5-1 to TRBJ2-3, with TRBD2 matching over 9 bases. The CDR3 length is 15 residues. Germline lookup yields CDR1 SGHRS and CDR2 YFSETQ. The ends lost 4 bases at V and 2 bases at J; junction bases unmatched: 5. Here the CDR3 DNA reads TGCGCCAGCAGCGAGCGGGGGGTCTCCACAGATACGCAGTATTTT. This codes for CASSERGVSTDTQYF.

The chain is built from TRBV10-3 and TRBJ1-2; D is uncertain. Trimming took off 2 bases at V and 8 bases at J, with 9 bases between the two ends. The CDR3 sequence is 12 residues long. Germline V gene data show CDR1 as ENHRY and CDR2 as SYGVKD. In nucleotides, the CDR3 is TGTGCCATCAGTGAGCACAAGGGAGGCTACACCTTC. Amino acids: CAISEHKGGYTF.

This sequence joins TRBV5-4 and TRBJ1-3; no clear D. The CDR3 has 12 amino acids. In germline, CDR1 is SGHNT, CDR2 YYREEE (reference sequence). V lost 0 bases, J lost 4 bases, and 2 bases lay in between. CDR3 sequence: CASSLDGNTIYF. DNA for the CDR3: TGTGCCAGCAGCTTGGACGGAAACACCATATATTTT.

The V call is TRBV4-2, the J call TRBJ2-5, with 9 bases matching TRBD2. The J call may be wrong; the DNA end is better matched by TRBJ2-7. The germline V gene encodes CDR1 LGHNA and CDR2 YNFKEQ. CDR3 length: 16 amino acids. The CDR3 DNA is TGTGCCAGCAGCCAAGACGGGGCGGGGGGGTCCTACGAGCAGTACTTC. As protein: CASSQDGAGGSYEQYF.

The chain employs TRBV7-2 and TRBJ1-6, with 7 bases lining up with TRBD1. The length of the CDR3 is 16 residues. Germline trimming cut 4 bases from V and 6 bases from J; bases unmatched to any gene: 9. From germline, CDR1 is SGHTA and CDR2 FQGNSA. The CDR3 DNA is TGTGCCAGCAGCTCCCTTACAGGGGCGGGTAATTCACCCCTCCACTTT. Its translation is CASSSLTGAGNSPLHF.

The V and J genes are TRBV7-2 and TRBJ2-7; D remains ambiguous. The CDR3 totals 14 residues. Trimming stripped 2 bases from V and 4 bases from J, with 12 bases between. CDR1 and CDR2 (germline): SGHTA, FQGNSA. In DNA, the CDR3 is TGTGCCAGCAGCTTACAGCAGAATTATTACGAGCAGTACTTC. As protein: CASSLQQNYYEQYF. Supplemented by reference TRBV7-2 and TRBJ2-7, the full variable domain reads GAGVSQSPSNKVTEKGKDVELRCDPISGHTALYWYRQSLGQGLEFLIYFQGNSAPDKSGLPSDRFSAERTGGSVSTLTIQRTQQEDSAVYLCASSLQQNYYEQYFGPGTRLTVT.

This sequence joins TRBV27 and TRBJ1-2; D ambiguous. V was pared by 2 bases and J by 5 bases, with 6 bases between. CDR3 length: 12 residues. In germline, CDR1 is MNHEY, CDR2 SMNVEV (reference sequence). This CDR3 is CASSLGLYGYTF. DNA of the CDR3: TGTGCCAGCAGTTTAGGGCTATATGGCTACACCTTC.

V usage is TRBV30 and J usage is TRBJ2-1; 15 bases fit TRBD2. CDR1 is GTSNPN, CDR2 SVGIG, per germline (reference sequence). J lost 2 bases, V lost 2 bases, and 13 bases had no gene match. CDR3 length equals 20 residues. The CDR3 sequence is CAWSNARTSGGASPYNEQFF. Here the CDR3 DNA reads TGTGCCTGGAGTAACGCCCGGACTAGCGGGGGGGCCTCACCCTACAATGAGCAGTTCTTC.

Here the CDR3 DNA reads TGTGCCAGCAGCCAGCGTGCGTTCTCTGGAAACACCATATATTTT. Protein sequence: CASSQRAFSGNTIYF. The chain is built from TRBV16 and TRBJ1-3; D gene unclear. Per the germline V gene, CDR1 is KGHSY and CDR2 is FQNENV. The CDR3 totals 15 residues. V shed 3 bases and J shed 0 bases, with 9 bases lying between them. The variable domain in full, with the rest retrieved from reference TRBV16 and TRBJ1-3, is GEEVAQTPKHLVRGEGQKAKLYCAPIKGHSYVFWYQQVLKNEFKFLISFQNENVFDETGMPKERFSAKCLPNSPCSLEIQATKLEDSAVYFCASSQRAFSGNTIYFGEGSWLTVV.

The chain employs TRBV27 and TRBJ2-5; D is undetermined. Trimming left V 2 bases short and J 9 bases short, with 13 bases between. The CDR3 has 13 residues. Per the germline V gene, CDR1 is MNHEY and CDR2 is SMNVEV (reference sequence). For the CDR3, the DNA is TGTGCCAGCAGTTTACGGTACAGAGAACCCCAGTACTTC. This translates into CASSLRYREPQYF.

The chain couples TRBV6-1 to TRBJ2-7; 11 nucleotides line up with TRBD1. V shed 2 bases, J shed 3 bases, and the junction held 9 bases outside the gene matches. The germline V gene has CDR1 MNHNS and CDR2 SASEGT. The CDR3 extends over 17 amino acids. CDR3 nucleotide sequence: TGTGCCAGCAGTGAATCCGGGACAGGGGGTATGGTCTACGAGCAGTACTTC. Translated, it gives CASSESGTGGMVYEQYF.

This clone is termed medium-sized. This chain joins TRBV27 and TRBJ2-3; 10 bases are a match to TRBD2. Germline CDR1 is MNHEY and CDR2 is SMNVEV (reference sequence). CDR3 length: 15 amino acids. The trim removed 6 bases at V and 9 bases at J, leaving 12 bases unmatched. The CDR3 reads CASSLSGGAGGTQYF. In DNA form, the CDR3 reads TGTGCCAGCAGCCTGAGCGGGGGGGCGGGTGGAACGCAGTATTTT.

The V and J genes are TRBV19 and TRBJ2-1; 9 bases are shared with TRBD1. Germline values: CDR1 LNHDA, CDR2 SQIVND (reference sequence). With V trimmed by 6 bases and J by 5 bases, 8 bases remained unmatched. This CDR3 spans 15 amino acids. CDR3 sequence reads: CASSPGQGPHNEQFF. The CDR3 DNA reads TGTGCCAGTAGCCCCGGACAGGGGCCCCACAATGAGCAGTTCTTC.

The chain couples TRBV27 to TRBJ1-1, with unresolved D. Trimming shortened V by 3 bases and J by 1 base, and 6 bases separated the two germline ends. The V gene's germline CDR1 is MNHEY and CDR2 SMNVEV (reference sequence). The CDR3 loop spans 13 amino acids. The CDR3 loop reads CASSLAANTEAFF. For the CDR3, the DNA is TGTGCCAGCAGTTTGGCGGCGAACACTGAAGCTTTCTTT.

V gene TRBV29-1 combines with J gene TRBJ2-1, with 8 bases matching TRBD2. This CDR3 is built from 13 residues. J was trimmed by 7 bases and V by 4 bases; bases with no gene match: 6. Germline values: CDR1 SQVTM, CDR2 ANQGSEA. In nucleotides, the CDR3 is TGCAGCGTTGTCCGGGGGGGTGTGAATGAGCAGTTCTTC. This translates into CSVVRGGVNEQFF.

This chain joins TRBV27 and TRBJ1-5; no clear D. The CDR3 extends over 13 amino acids. V shed 0 bases and J shed 4 bases, with 4 bases lying between them. Germline V gene sequence: CDR1 MNHEY, CDR2 SMNVEV (reference sequence). The CDR3 is CASSLSRNQPQHF. CDR3 coding DNA: TGTGCCAGCAGTTTATCCAGAAATCAGCCCCAGCATTTT.

V is TRBV7-9 and J is TRBJ1-2; 10 bases are shared with TRBD1. This CDR3 contains 17 residues. Trimming removed 6 bases from V and 3 bases from J; junction bases left unmatched: 13. Germline V lookup: CDR1 SEHNR, CDR2 FQNEAQ (reference sequence). CDR3 loop: CASSHRDRGKGYYGYTF. Here the CDR3 DNA reads TGTGCCAGCAGTCATAGGGACAGGGGAAAAGGTTACTATGGCTACACCTTC.

Only one count was recorded for this clone. The chain recombines TRBV6-5 with TRBJ2-1; the match to TRBD2 covers 10 bases. The CDR3 contains 15 residues. CDR1 is MNHEY and CDR2 is SVGAGI in the germline V gene. The J segment lost 6 bases and the V segment lost 5 bases, leaving 7 bases of the junction unmatched. The CDR3 DNA is TGTGCCAGCAGTCCTACTAGCGGGGTTTCCAATGAGCAGTTCTTC. Translated, it gives CASSPTSGVSNEQFF.

CDR3 sequence reads: CASRHLGGPEKLFF. CDR3 in DNA: TGTGCCAGCCGTCACCTGGGGGGGCCTGAAAAACTGTTTTTT. V is TRBV6-1 and J is TRBJ1-4; tentatively, D is TRBD1 (6 bases). The CDR3 contains 14 residues. The ends were cut back, 8 bases at V and 7 bases at J, with 17 bases in the middle. The V gene's germline CDR1 is MNHNS and CDR2 SASEGT.

The chain has TRBV12-2 and TRBJ1-4. TRBV12-2 is deemed a pseudogene. The CDR3 runs 23 residues. The CDR3 DNA reads TGTGCAAGTCGCTCAACTGGGAGGGGGACCGGGCCCTTGGAGGGGACCACTAATGAAAAACTGTTTTTT. Its translation is CASRSTGRGTGPLEGTTNEKLFF.

V is TRBV30 and J is TRBJ1-1; TRBD1 agrees at 9 bases. Germline CDR1 is GTSNPN and CDR2 is SVGIG (reference sequence). The V segment lost 1 base and the J segment 3 bases; nucleotides outside the gene matches: 0. This CDR3 spans 13 amino acids. The CDR3, as DNA: TGTGCCTGGAGTGGGGACAGGGACACTGAAGCTTTCTTT. Its protein product is CAWSGDRDTEAFF.